Described below is a single T cell receptor (beta chain) sequence and its context. Produced via immunoSEQ multiplex PCR; TCRdb's table is partial and in-frame only. The sample has 43,000 or so clones, 83% seen once. The data originate from a study of blood T cell repertoires in COVID-19. On the study more broadly: COVID-19 samples collected from the United States, Italy and Spain covered acute and convalescent phases.

Trimming pared 5 bases from V and 1 base from J, leaving 18 bases between. The length of the CDR3 is 18 residues. Germline assignment: CDR1 MDHEN and CDR2 SYDVKM. This TCR derives from a man in his sixties with active COVID-19. The rearrangement joins TRBV28 to TRBJ2-6; TRBD1 is a possible D gene (6 bases). The sample taken for sequencing was peripheral blood. CDR3 region: CASSQQTGRRSGANVLTF. The CDR3 bases are TGTGCCAGCAGTCAACAAACAGGGCGGAGGTCTGGGGCCAACGTCCTGACTTTC.